This T cell receptor beta chain comes out of a study of blood T cell repertoires in COVID-19. CDR3 length: 15 residues. V was trimmed by 1 base and J by 7 bases, leaving 11 bases between them. Germline V lookup: CDR1 MNHEY, CDR2 SVGAGI. Assay used: immunoSEQ multiplex PCR; TCRdb lists only in-frame clones, some missing. The table has roughly 120,000 clones, around 74% seen once. In its sample, this clone was seen a few times. This clonotype was obtained from a man at least 80 years old with COVID-19, enrolled during active disease. The sample consisted of peripheral blood. This chain connects TRBV6-5 to TRBJ1-6, with D perhaps matching TRBD1 (5 bases). In DNA form, the CDR3 reads TGTGCCAGCAGTTACTACAACCGGGGGAATTCACCCCTCCACTTT. The encoded protein is CASSYYNRGNSPLHF.